The clone carrying this TCR beta chain was detected ten times or more. As yet, its antigen is unknown. This sample was included in a study of T-cell reconstitution after alpha-beta-depleted transplantation in children. The V and J ends lost 4 bases and 5 bases respectively, with 12 bases between them. The length of the CDR3 is 13 residues. Construction of the TCRbeta library involved unique molecular identifiers. TCRdb reprocessed the PCR reads with MiXCR, giving one entry per CDR3 protein. Of around 250,000 distinct CDR3 sequences listed, around 7.5% are singletons. The study, taken as a whole, reports: At one year after transplant, newly produced T cells mostly accounted for T-cell counts and diversity. Surviving recipient T cells and thymic progenitors produced the high day-60 TCRbeta diversity seen in some patients. It was reported that alpha-beta T cells came from several hundred expanded graft clones (about two months after transplant).

The chain uses TRBV12-3 or TRBV12-4 and TRBJ2-7; no reliable D call. Sequenced here: PBMCs, mostly from graft donor cells, sampled 180 days after TCRalphabeta/CD19-depleted stem cell transplant. This sequence originates from a male patient aged 10-17 years who had a stem cell transplant for acute lymphoblastic leukemia, so the T cells may come from the graft donor. CDR3 in amino acids: CASSSLQRDEQYF. In DNA, the CDR3 is TGTGCCAGCAGTTCGTTACAAAGGGACGAGCAGTACTTC.